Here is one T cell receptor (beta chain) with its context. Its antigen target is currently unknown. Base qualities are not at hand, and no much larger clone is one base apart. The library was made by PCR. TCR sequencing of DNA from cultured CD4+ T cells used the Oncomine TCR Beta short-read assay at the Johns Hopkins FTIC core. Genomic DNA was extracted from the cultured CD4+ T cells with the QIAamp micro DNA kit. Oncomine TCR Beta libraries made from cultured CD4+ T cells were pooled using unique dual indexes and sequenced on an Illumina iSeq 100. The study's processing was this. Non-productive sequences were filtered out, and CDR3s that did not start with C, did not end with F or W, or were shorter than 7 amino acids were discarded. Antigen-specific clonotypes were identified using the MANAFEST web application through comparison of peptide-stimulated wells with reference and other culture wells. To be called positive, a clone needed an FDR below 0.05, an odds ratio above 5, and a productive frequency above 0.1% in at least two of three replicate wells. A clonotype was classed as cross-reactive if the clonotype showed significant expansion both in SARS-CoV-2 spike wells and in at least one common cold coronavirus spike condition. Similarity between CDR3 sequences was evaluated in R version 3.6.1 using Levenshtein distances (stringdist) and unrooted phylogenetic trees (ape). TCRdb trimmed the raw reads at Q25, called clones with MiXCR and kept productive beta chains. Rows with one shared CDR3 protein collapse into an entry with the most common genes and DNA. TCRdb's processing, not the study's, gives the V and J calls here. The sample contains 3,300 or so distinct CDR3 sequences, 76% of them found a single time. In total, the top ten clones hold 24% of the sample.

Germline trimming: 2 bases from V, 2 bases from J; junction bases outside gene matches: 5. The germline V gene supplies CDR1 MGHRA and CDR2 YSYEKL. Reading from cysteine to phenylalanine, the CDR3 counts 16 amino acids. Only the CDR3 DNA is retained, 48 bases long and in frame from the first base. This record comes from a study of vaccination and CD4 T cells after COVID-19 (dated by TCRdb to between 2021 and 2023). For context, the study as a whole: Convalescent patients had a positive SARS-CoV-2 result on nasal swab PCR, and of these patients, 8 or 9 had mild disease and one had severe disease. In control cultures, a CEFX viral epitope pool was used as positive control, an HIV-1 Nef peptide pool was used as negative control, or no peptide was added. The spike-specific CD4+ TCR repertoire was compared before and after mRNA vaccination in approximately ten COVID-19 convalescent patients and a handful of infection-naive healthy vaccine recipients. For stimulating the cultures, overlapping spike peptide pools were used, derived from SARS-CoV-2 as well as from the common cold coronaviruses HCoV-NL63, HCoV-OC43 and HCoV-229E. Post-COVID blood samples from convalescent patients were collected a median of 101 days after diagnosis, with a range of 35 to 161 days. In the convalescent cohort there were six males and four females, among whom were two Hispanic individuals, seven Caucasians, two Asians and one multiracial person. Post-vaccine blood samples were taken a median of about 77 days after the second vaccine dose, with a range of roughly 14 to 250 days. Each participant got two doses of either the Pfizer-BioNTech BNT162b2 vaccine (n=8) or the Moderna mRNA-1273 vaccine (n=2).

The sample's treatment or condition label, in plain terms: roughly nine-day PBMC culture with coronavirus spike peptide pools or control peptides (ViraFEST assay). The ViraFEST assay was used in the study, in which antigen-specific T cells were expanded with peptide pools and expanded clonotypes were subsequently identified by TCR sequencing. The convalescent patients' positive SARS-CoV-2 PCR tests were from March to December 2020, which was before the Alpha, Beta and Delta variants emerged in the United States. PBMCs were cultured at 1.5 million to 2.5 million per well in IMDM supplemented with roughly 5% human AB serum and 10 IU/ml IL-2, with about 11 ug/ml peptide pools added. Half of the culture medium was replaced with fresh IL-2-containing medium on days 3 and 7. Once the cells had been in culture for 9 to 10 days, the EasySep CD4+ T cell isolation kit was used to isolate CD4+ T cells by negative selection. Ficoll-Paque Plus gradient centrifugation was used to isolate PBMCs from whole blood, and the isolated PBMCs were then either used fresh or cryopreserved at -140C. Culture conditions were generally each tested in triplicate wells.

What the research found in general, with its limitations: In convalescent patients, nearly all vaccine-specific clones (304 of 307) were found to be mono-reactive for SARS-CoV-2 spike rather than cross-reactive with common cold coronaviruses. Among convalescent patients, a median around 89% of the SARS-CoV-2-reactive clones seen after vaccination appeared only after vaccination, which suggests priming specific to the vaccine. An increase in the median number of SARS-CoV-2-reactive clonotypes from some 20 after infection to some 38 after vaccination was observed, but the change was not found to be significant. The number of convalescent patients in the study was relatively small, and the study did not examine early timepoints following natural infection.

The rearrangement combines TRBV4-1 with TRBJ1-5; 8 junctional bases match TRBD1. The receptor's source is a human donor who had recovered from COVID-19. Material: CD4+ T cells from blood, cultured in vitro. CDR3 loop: CASSQPGQVRNQPQHF. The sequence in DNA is TGCGCCAGCAGCCAACCGGGACAGGTACGCAATCAGCCCCAGCATTTT.